Included here is one T cell receptor (beta chain) sequence, with context. Its antigen is unknown. The source of the sample is a study of radiotherapy plus CTLA-4 blockade in lung cancer. At the level of the study: Objective responses arose in approximately 17% of patients, and 25% to 35% experienced disease control. General study findings and limits: Blood TCR clones of tumor origin expanded after radiotherapy plus ipilimumab.

Repertoires were generated with immunoSEQ multiplex PCR, while TCRdb's copy carries only in-frame clones and drops some. The data contain 60,000 to 65,000 clones, approximately 80% of them singletons. CDR1 is SGHTS, CDR2 YDEGEE, per germline. Trimming cost V 2 bases and J 0 bases, with 6 bases left between them. There are 14 residues in the CDR3. Focal radiation was given together with CTLA-4 blockade (ipilimumab) to patients with chemo-refractory metastatic non-small-cell lung cancer. V gene TRBV5-8 combines with J gene TRBJ2-1; no clear D. Specimen: peripheral blood, collected from a patient treated with radiotherapy plus ipilimumab. The TCR was taken from a human donor with non-small cell lung cancer who had a complete response to radiotherapy plus ipilimumab. CDR3 nucleotide sequence: TGTGCCAGCAGCTTAATAAGCTCCTACAATGAGCAGTTCTTC. Amino acid sequence: CASSLISSYNEQFF.